This is a list of T cell receptor beta chains from one sample in a study of response to subunit inactivated influenza vaccine. TCRdb recomputed calls from the RT-PCR reads with MiXCR, one row per CDR3 protein. The sample includes about 650,000 distinct CDR3 sequences, approximately 14% of them seen just once. Sample: PBMCs from blood, taken 11 to 12 days after vaccination. These receptors all stem from a man aged 50 to 59 who received an inactivated influenza vaccine. The CDR3 runs from the conserved cysteine through the conserved F or W. The order of the fields is D gene, V gene, J gene, clone size, CDR3 DNA, CDR3 protein. The D gene is left open where the match is weak. A row's size may be missing; if present it is once, few, many or a size class.

TRBD1	TRBV2	TRBJ1-6	few	TGTGCCAGCAGGGCAGACAGGGCTGATAATTCACCCCTCCACTTT	CASRADRADNSPLHF
TRBD1	TRBV10-3	TRBJ2-5	.	TGTGCCATCAACCGGGACAGGGCCTCCCAAGAGACCCAGTACTTC	CAINRDRASQETQYF
.	TRBV24-1	TRBJ2-2	.	TGTGCCACCAGTGATTTTAACACCGGGGAGCTGTTTTTT	CATSDFNTGELFF
.	TRBV19	TRBJ2-7	.	TGTGCCAGTAGCCCCGAGACAGGAACGACCACCGAGCAGTACTTC	CASSPETGTTTEQYF
.	TRBV12-3/TRBV12-4	TRBJ2-5	few	TGTGCCAGCAGTGCTACCAGACAGACTAACCAAGAGACCCAGTACTTC	CASSATRQTNQETQYF
TRBD1	TRBV24-1	TRBJ1-5	.	TGTGCCACCAGTGATTTGCTAGTCAGGACAGGGGTCCAGCCCCAGCATTTT	CATSDLLVRTGVQPQHF
.	TRBV2	TRBJ2-1	few	TGTGCCAGCAGTCCTCCAGGGTTCGATGAGCAGTTCTTC	CASSPPGFDEQFF
.	TRBV18	TRBJ2-7	few	TGTGCCAGCTCACCAAATAGGGGATTCTACGAGCAGTACTTC	CASSPNRGFYEQYF
.	TRBV7-2	TRBJ2-5	few	TGTGCCAGCAGCTCAAACCCCACTAGCTGGGGGCTGGAGACCCAGTACTTC	CASSSNPTSWGLETQYF
.	TRBV11-3	TRBJ2-3	.	TGTGCCAGCAGCCGGGGACTGGGTAGCACAGATACGCAGTATTTT	CASSRGLGSTDTQYF
.	TRBV12-3/TRBV12-4	TRBJ2-3	many	TGTGCCAAAGACACAGATACGCAGTATTTT	CAKDTDTQYF
TRBD2	TRBV15	TRBJ2-7	.	TGTGCCACCAGCAGAGATCTGTTTACTAGCGGAACCTACGAGCAGTACTTC	CATSRDLFTSGTYEQYF
TRBD1	TRBV12-3/TRBV12-4	TRBJ2-7	.	TGTGCCAGCGGGGACAGGGGTCCCTACGAGCAGTACTTC	CASGDRGPYEQYF
.	TRBV10-3	TRBJ2-1	few	TGTGCCATCAGTGAGCGGACTGGTAATGAGCAGTTCTTC	CAISERTGNEQFF
TRBD2	TRBV15	TRBJ2-3	few	TGTGCCACCAGCAGCCTAGCGGCCCCCACAGATACGCAGTATTTT	CATSSLAAPTDTQYF
TRBD1	TRBV7-8	TRBJ2-5	few	TGTGCCAGCAGCCTGGGACAGAGCGAGACCCAGTACTTC	CASSLGQSETQYF
.	TRBV6-2/TRBV6-3	TRBJ2-5	.	TGTGCCAGCAGTTACTCTGGCTTCCCCATGGGGTCCGAGACCCAGTACTTC	CASSYSGFPMGSETQYF
.	TRBV19	TRBJ2-2	.	TGTGCCAGTAGTGAGGCGGGCACCCCGAACACCGGGGAGCTGTTTTTT	CASSEAGTPNTGELFF
.	TRBV29-1	TRBJ1-1	.	TGCAGCGTTGACGGGCAGGGCGGCGTAATCACTGAAGCTTTCTTT	CSVDGQGGVITEAFF
TRBD2	TRBV4-3	TRBJ2-1	.	TGCGCCAGCAGTCCCTATGGGACTAGCGATCGGAGTGAGCAGTTCTTC	CASSPYGTSDRSEQFF
TRBD1	TRBV20-1	TRBJ2-5	.	TGCAGTGCTAGTTTGCCAGGGGGTTCGGAGACCCAGTACTTC	CSASLPGGSETQYF
.	TRBV13	TRBJ2-3	few	TGTGCCAGCAGCTGGGGCGTGACAGCTCTCACAGATACGCAGTATTTT	CASSWGVTALTDTQYF
.	TRBV4-2	TRBJ1-5	few	TGTGCCAGCAGCCAAGAGGTGGCAGGGGTTACCCCGCCCCAGCATTTT	CASSQEVAGVTPPQHF
TRBD2	TRBV9	TRBJ2-3	few	TGTGCCAGCAGTCTTTCTTCCGGGACTAGTAAGAATACGCAGTATTTT	CASSLSSGTSKNTQYF
TRBD2	TRBV11-2	TRBJ2-1	.	TGTGCCAGCAGCTTAATGGCAGCGGGGGGGCACAGTGAGCAGTTCTTC	CASSLMAAGGHSEQFF
.	TRBV11-2	TRBJ2-3	.	TGTGCCAGCAGTCATATCACAGATACGCAGTATTTT	CASSHITDTQYF
TRBD2	TRBV27	TRBJ2-1	few	TGTGCCAGCAGACCTTTTATTACTAGCGGCCGCTACAATGAGCAGTTCTTC	CASRPFITSGRYNEQFF
.	TRBV7-2	TRBJ1-2	few	TGTGCCAGCAGCTTAGACAGCAGGGCGGGTGGCTACACCTTC	CASSLDSRAGGYTF
.	TRBV20-1	TRBJ2-3	.	TGCAGTGCCCCGCTCTTATGGAAAGATACGCAGTATTTT	CSAPLLWKDTQYF
.	TRBV5-1	TRBJ2-7	.	TGCGCCAGCAGCTTGGTACAGGGATCATTCGAGCAGTACTTC	CASSLVQGSFEQYF
TRBD2	TRBV6-2/TRBV6-3	TRBJ2-3	few	TGTGCCAGCACCGAAGCGGGAGATTACACAGATACGCAGTATTTT	CASTEAGDYTDTQYF
.	TRBV24-1	TRBJ2-2	.	TGTGCCACCAGCAACCCCGGGGGCGATCGATTCGGGGAGCTGTTTTTT	CATSNPGGDRFGELFF
TRBD1	TRBV7-9	TRBJ2-7	few	TGTGCCAGCAGCACCACCGGACAGGGAATCTCCTACGAGCAGTACTTC	CASSTTGQGISYEQYF
TRBD2	TRBV7-9	TRBJ2-5	.	TGTGCCAGCAGCCTAGGACTAGGTCACCAACAAGAGACCCAGTACTTC	CASSLGLGHQQETQYF
.	TRBV28	TRBJ2-1	few	TGTGCCAGCAGGCTGGACAGCTACAATGAGCAGTTCTTC	CASRLDSYNEQFF
TRBD1	TRBV4-2	TRBJ1-4	many	TGTGCCAGCAGCCAAAGTGGACAGGGAAGCAATGAAAAACTGTTTTTT	CASSQSGQGSNEKLFF
.	TRBV12-3/TRBV12-4	TRBJ2-5	.	TGTGCCACCCACTTATCAGGGCACCAAGAGACCCAGTACTTC	CATHLSGHQETQYF
.	TRBV3-1	TRBJ2-1	many	TGTGCCAGCAGCCCCTCTGGTATCACTGAGCAGTTCTTC	CASSPSGITEQFF
TRBD1	TRBV20-1	TRBJ2-1	few	TGCAGTGCTAGAGATCTTCGAGAGACAGGGGCCCAAGTTTTGTTCTTC	CSARDLRETGAQVLFF
TRBD1	TRBV7-2	TRBJ2-1	many	TGTGCCAGCACCCGGACAGGACGTGATGAGCAGTTCTTC	CASTRTGRDEQFF
TRBD1	TRBV7-2	TRBJ2-4	few	TGTGCCAGCACCAGGACAGGGGGAAAAAACATTCAGTACTTC	CASTRTGGKNIQYF
.	TRBV20-1	TRBJ2-3	.	TGCAGTGCCGGCGAGGGGCGCGGAGCGTTCACAGATACGCAGTATTTT	CSAGEGRGAFTDTQYF
.	TRBV4-2	TRBJ2-3	.	TGTGCCGTCGGGTGGGAAACAGATACGCAGTATTTT	CAVGWETDTQYF
.	TRBV6-5	TRBJ1-2	.	TGTGCCAGCAGTTACTCGTTCCGGACAGCCTATGGCTACACCTTC	CASSYSFRTAYGYTF
.	TRBV5-5	TRBJ1-3	few	TGTGCCAGCAGGCCGACGGGGTACCCTGGAAACACCATATATTTT	CASRPTGYPGNTIYF
.	TRBV6-5	TRBJ1-2	few	TGTGCCAGCAGTTACGTCGACAAAACGAATGGCTACACCTTC	CASSYVDKTNGYTF